A single sample gave rise to the 19 T cell receptor beta chains below, sequenced in a study of T cell responses to AZD1222 COVID-19 vaccine. Some clones are missing from TCRdb's copy, which holds only in-frame ones; the method was immunoSEQ multiplex PCR. The sample yields some 150,000 clones, about nine tenths seen once. Sample: peripheral blood, taken after recovery from COVID-19. These receptor sequences come from an adult who had recovered from COVID-19.

The chain links TRBV5-1 to TRBJ2-7, with 9 bases that match TRBD1. The CDR3 covers 14 residues. V was clipped by 4 bases and J by 5 bases; unmatched bases: 7. The germline CDR1 and CDR2 sequences are SGHRS and YFSETQ. CDR3 sequence reads: CASSTGQGLDEQYF. The CDR3 DNA follows: TGCGCCAGCAGCACGGGACAGGGTTTGGACGAGCAGTACTTC.

The chain has TRBV2 and TRBJ2-2; no clear D. This CDR3 region has 16 residues. Germline-derived CDR1 and CDR2 are SNHLY and FYNNEI. Trimming pared 10 bases from V and 0 bases from J, leaving 18 bases between. The CDR3 is CATSGVARTNTGELFF. The DNA of the CDR3 is TGTGCCACCTCGGGCGTGGCCCGAACGAACACCGGGGAGCTGTTTTTT.

The J gene is TRBJ1-2, the V gene TRBV4-3; the D is unclear. The CDR3 covers 15 residues. Between the trimmed V and J ends, which lost 2 bases and 3 bases, there was a span of 13 bases. The germline gives CDR1 LGHNA, CDR2 YSLEER. The CDR3 here is CASSQPGNPYYGYTF. DNA for the CDR3: TGCGCCAGCAGCCAACCGGGGAACCCCTACTATGGCTACACCTTC.

The chain employs TRBV2 and TRBJ1-1; D is ambiguous. The CDR3 totals 10 residues. Germline values: CDR1 SNHLY, CDR2 FYNNEI. V lost 7 bases and J 5 bases, leaving 5 bases between the germline ends. CDR3 sequence: CASMGTEAFF. CDR3 nucleotides: TGTGCCAGCATGGGAACTGAAGCTTTCTTT.

This chain connects TRBV5-1 to TRBJ2-2, with TRBD1 matching 11 bases. Losses at the gene ends were 0 bases for V and 2 bases for J; bases not matched to a gene: 6. Germline V gives CDR1 SGHRS, CDR2 YFSETQ. The CDR3 runs to 18 residues. The CDR3 region is CASSLVGQGARNTGELFF. The CDR3 nucleotides read TGCGCCAGCAGCTTGGTCGGACAGGGGGCAAGAAACACCGGGGAGCTGTTTTTT.

This chain joins TRBV9 and TRBJ2-4; the match to TRBD1 covers 11 bases. This CDR3 region has 16 residues. The germline V gene has CDR1 SGDLS and CDR2 YYNGEE. With V trimmed by 0 bases and J by 6 bases, 5 bases remained unmatched. CDR3 DNA: TGTGCCAGCAGCGTAGGGACAGGGGGCTTGGTAAACATTCAGTACTTC. This gives the protein CASSVGTGGLVNIQYF.

The rearrangement links TRBV2 to TRBJ2-7; 11 bases are shared with TRBD2. The CDR3 extends over 14 amino acids. Germline loops: CDR1 SNHLY, CDR2 FYNNEI. J gave up 6 bases and V 5 bases, and 6 bases lay outside the gene matches. The CDR3 DNA reads TGTGCCAGCAGTTTACTAGCGGGAGTGCGCGAGCAGTACTTC. It is translated as CASSLLAGVREQYF.

V gene TRBV28 combines with J gene TRBJ2-1; 7 bases line up with TRBD1. CDR3 length equals 18 residues. CDR1 is MDHEN and CDR2 is SYDVKM in the germline V gene. Losses at the gene ends were 7 bases for V and 4 bases for J; bases not matched to a gene: 19. CDR3 loop: CASTLGYATGRLYNEQFF. CDR3 coding DNA: TGTGCCAGCACCTTGGGGTATGCGACAGGGCGGCTATACAATGAGCAGTTCTTC.

The chain joins TRBV5-6 to TRBJ2-2, with D perhaps TRBD1 (5 bases). In germline, CDR1 is SGHDT, CDR2 YYEEEE. V dropped 7 bases and J dropped 4 bases, with 14 bases sitting between them. CDR3 size: 14 residues. This chain's CDR3 is CASRSRGFTGELFF. CDR3 in DNA: TGTGCCAGCCGTTCAAGGGGATTCACCGGGGAGCTGTTTTTT.

This chain joins TRBV5-4 and TRBJ2-1, with D perhaps TRBD1 or TRBD2 (5 bases each). Germline V gene sequence: CDR1 SGHNT, CDR2 YYREEE (reference sequence). The CDR3 has 14 residues. Between the trimmed V and J ends, which lost 5 bases and 7 bases, there was a span of 16 bases. This CDR3 reads CASRAGMGGNEQFF. The CDR3 DNA reads as TGTGCCAGCAGAGCAGGGATGGGCGGGAATGAGCAGTTCTTC.

For the CDR3, the DNA is TGTGCCAGCAGTTTAATGGGGGTAAATCAGCCCCAGCATTTT. Translating gives CASSLMGVNQPQHF. V gene TRBV27 combines with J gene TRBJ1-5, with D perhaps TRBD1 (5 bases). The CDR3 sequence is 14 residues long. The germline V gene has CDR1 MNHEY and CDR2 SMNVEV (reference sequence). The ends were cut back, 2 bases at V and 4 bases at J, with 9 bases in the middle.

This rearrangement joins TRBV29-1 to TRBJ1-1, with D perhaps TRBD1 (6 bases). The CDR3 loop spans 13 amino acids. The germline V and J ends were trimmed by 6 bases and 0 bases, with 11 bases remaining between them. CDR1 SQVTM and CDR2 ANQGSEA come from the germline V gene. DNA of the CDR3: TGCAGCGTGAACAGGGTGATGAACACTGAAGCTTTCTTT. As protein: CSVNRVMNTEAFF. The full variable domain, completed using reference TRBV29-1 and TRBJ1-1, is SAVISQKPSRDICQRGTSLTIQCQVDSQVTMMFWYRQQPGQSLTLIATANQGSEATYESGFVIDKFPISRPNLTFSTLTVSNMSPEDSSIYLCSVNRVMNTEAFFGQGTRLTVV.

This chain uses TRBV19 with TRBJ1-2; 7 positions match TRBD1. Germline CDR1 LNHDA, CDR2 SQIVND (reference sequence). The CDR3 contains 15 residues. V was pared by 4 bases and J by 4 bases, with 9 bases of the junction left unmatched. CDR3 in DNA: TGTGCCAGTAGTAGCCGGGACAGCCTACTCTATGGCTACACCTTC. This codes for CASSSRDSLLYGYTF.

The chain is built from TRBV20-1 and TRBJ1-1; D ambiguous. Trimming cost V 3 bases and J 2 bases, with 19 bases left between them. Germline V gene sequence: CDR1 DFQATT, CDR2 SNEGSKA (reference sequence). The CDR3 is made up of 16 amino acids. This CDR3 is CSASGMTPWTNTEAFF. CDR3 DNA sequence: TGCAGTGCTAGTGGGATGACACCTTGGACCAACACTGAAGCTTTCTTT.

This chain links TRBV19 with TRBJ2-7, with 11 bases fitting TRBD2. Germline V lookup: CDR1 LNHDA, CDR2 SQIVND (reference sequence). The CDR3 runs 14 residues. With 6 bases clipped from V and 7 bases from J, the junction kept 8 bases outside the gene matches. CDR3 residues: CASRHTGTSGEQYF. The CDR3 coding sequence is TGTGCCAGTAGGCATACCGGGACTAGCGGTGAGCAGTACTTC.

CDR3 DNA sequence: TGTGCCAGCAGTGAGACAGGCCGATCCAACACTGAAGCTTTCTTT. It yields the protein CASSETGRSNTEAFF. J is TRBJ1-1 and V is TRBV28, with D perhaps TRBD1 (6 bases). Per germline, CDR1 MDHEN and CDR2 SYDVKM. Trimming stripped 5 bases from V and 2 bases from J, with 15 bases between. The length of the CDR3 is 15 residues.

The chain couples TRBV14 to TRBJ1-3; D is ambiguous. The CDR3 extends over 14 amino acids. V lost 4 bases and J lost 4, with 11 bases in between. Per the germline V gene, CDR1 is SGHDN and CDR2 is FVKESK. This chain's CDR3 is CASSPRASGNTIYF. The DNA of the CDR3 is TGTGCCAGCAGCCCGCGGGCATCGGGAAACACCATATATTTT.

The gene calls are TRBV4-1 and TRBJ2-7; the D is unclear. Germline assignment: CDR1 MGHRA and CDR2 YSYEKL. The V end was cut by 4 bases, the J end by 4 bases, with 20 bases between. The length of the CDR3 is 16 residues. The CDR3 spells CASSPHNPIEGYEQYF. In DNA, the CDR3 is TGCGCCAGCAGCCCCCATAATCCAATAGAAGGGTACGAGCAGTACTTC.

J is TRBJ1-1 and V is TRBV29-1; D is uncertain. Per the germline V gene, CDR1 is SQVTM and CDR2 is ANQGSEA. The CDR3 runs to 12 residues. V lost 3 bases and J 4 bases, leaving 9 bases between the germline ends. The CDR3 sequence is CSVDPGSTEAFF. CDR3 DNA sequence: TGCAGCGTTGATCCCGGGAGCACTGAAGCTTTCTTT.